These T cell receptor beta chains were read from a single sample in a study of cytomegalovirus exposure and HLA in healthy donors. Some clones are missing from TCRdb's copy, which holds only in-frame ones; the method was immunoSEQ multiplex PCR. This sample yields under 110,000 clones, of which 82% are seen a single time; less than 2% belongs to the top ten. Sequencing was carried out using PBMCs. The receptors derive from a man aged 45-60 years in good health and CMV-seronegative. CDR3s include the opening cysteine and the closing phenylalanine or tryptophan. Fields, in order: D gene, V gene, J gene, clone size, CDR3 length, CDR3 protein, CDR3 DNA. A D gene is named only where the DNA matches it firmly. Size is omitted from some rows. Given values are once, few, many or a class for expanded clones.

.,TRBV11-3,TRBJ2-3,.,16,CASSQGGYGSTDTQYF,TGTGCCAGCAGCCAAGGAGGGTACGGGAGCACAGATACGCAGTATTTT
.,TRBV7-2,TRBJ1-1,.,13,CASSFGEGTEAFF,TGTGCCAGCAGCTTTGGGGAGGGCACTGAAGCTTTCTTT
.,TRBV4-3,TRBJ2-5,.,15,CASSQDLRGQETQYF,TGCGCCAGCAGCCAAGATCTCCGCGGCCAAGAGACCCAGTACTTC
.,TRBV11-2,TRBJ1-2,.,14,CASSLVSANYGYTF,TGTGCCAGCAGCTTAGTCTCTGCTAACTATGGCTACACCTTC
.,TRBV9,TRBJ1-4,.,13,CASSVGRGEKLFF,TGTGCCAGCAGCGTGGGCCGGGGTGAAAAACTGTTTTTT
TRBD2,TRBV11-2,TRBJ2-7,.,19,CASSSRFGLAGVFSYEQYF,TGTGCCAGCAGCTCGAGGTTCGGACTAGCGGGGGTATTCTCCTACGAGCAGTACTTC
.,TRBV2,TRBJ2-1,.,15,CASSEGQALYNEQFF,TGTGCCAGCAGTGAGGGGCAGGCCCTCTACAATGAGCAGTTCTTC
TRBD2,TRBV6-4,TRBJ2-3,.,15,CASSPGLAVTDTQYF,TGTGCCAGCAGTCCGGGACTAGCGGTCACAGATACGCAGTATTTT
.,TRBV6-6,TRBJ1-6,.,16,CASSVSQGPLRSPLHF,TGTGCCAGCAGCGTTTCTCAGGGCCCCTTGCGGTCACCCCTCCACTTT
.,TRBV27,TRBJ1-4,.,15,CASSFRFQGGEKLFF,TGTGCCAGCAGTTTTAGGTTCCAGGGAGGGGAAAAACTGTTTTTT
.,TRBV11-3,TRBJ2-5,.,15,CASSLFSGDGETQYF,TGTGCCAGCAGCTTATTTTCCGGAGACGGAGAGACCCAGTACTTC
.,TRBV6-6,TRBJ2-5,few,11,CASSKRETQYF,TGTGCCAGCAGTAAGAGGGAGACCCAGTACTTC
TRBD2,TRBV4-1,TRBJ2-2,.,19,CASSQALAGAVANTGELFF,TGCGCCAGCAGCCAAGCGCTAGCGGGGGCCGTCGCGAACACCGGGGAGCTGTTTTTT
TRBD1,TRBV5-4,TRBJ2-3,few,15,CASSRQGKDTDTQYF,TGTGCCAGCAGCCGACAGGGAAAGGACACAGATACGCAGTATTTT
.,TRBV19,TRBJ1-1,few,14,CASSIGVLVTEAFF,TGTGCCAGTAGTATAGGAGTTTTGGTCACTGAAGCTTTCTTT
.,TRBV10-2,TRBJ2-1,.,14,CASSERGGGNEQFF,TGCGCCAGCAGTGAGCGGGGAGGGGGCAATGAGCAGTTCTTC
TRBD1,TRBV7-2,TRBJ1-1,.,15,CASSSGQGLNTEAFF,TGTGCCAGCAGCTCAGGACAGGGGCTGAACACTGAAGCTTTCTTT
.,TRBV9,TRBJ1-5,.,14,CASSESATDQPQHF,TGTGCCAGCAGCGAGTCAGCGACCGATCAGCCCCAGCATTTT
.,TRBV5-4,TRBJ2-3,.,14,CASSLRGGADTQYF,TGTGCCAGCAGCTTGAGGGGCGGAGCAGATACGCAGTATTTT
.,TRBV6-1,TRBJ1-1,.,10,CASSEARAFF,TGTGCCAGCAGTGAAGCGCGAGCTTTCTTT
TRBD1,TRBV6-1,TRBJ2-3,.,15,CASSATGPSTDTQYF,TGTGCCAGCAGTGCGACAGGGCCCAGCACAGATACGCAGTATTTT
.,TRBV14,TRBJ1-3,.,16,CASSQFLPDSGNTIYF,TGTGCCAGCAGCCAATTCCTCCCAGATTCTGGAAACACCATATATTTT
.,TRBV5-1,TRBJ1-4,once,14,CASRRVGTNEKLFF,TGCGCCAGCCGCAGGGTTGGAACTAATGAAAAACTGTTTTTT
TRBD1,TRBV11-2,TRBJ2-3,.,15,CASSLGQGITDTQYF,TGTGCCAGCAGCTTGGGACAGGGTATCACAGATACGCAGTATTTT
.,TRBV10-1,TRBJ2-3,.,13,CASSDRGWDTQYF,TGCGCCAGCAGTGACAGGGGATGGGATACGCAGTATTTT
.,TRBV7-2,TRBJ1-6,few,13,CASSLSSSSPLHF,TGTGCCAGCAGCTTATCCTCCAGTTCACCCCTCCACTTT
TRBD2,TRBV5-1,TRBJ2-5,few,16,CASSFMAGGPEETQYF,TGCGCCAGCAGCTTCATGGCGGGGGGTCCCGAGGAGACCCAGTACTTC
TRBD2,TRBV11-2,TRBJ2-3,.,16,CASSPQRGTWADTQYF,TGTGCCAGCAGCCCCCAGCGGGGGACATGGGCAGATACGCAGTATTTT
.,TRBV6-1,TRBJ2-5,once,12,CATGRGQETQYF,TGTGCCACCGGACGGGGCCAAGAGACCCAGTACTTC
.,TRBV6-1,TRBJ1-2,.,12,CASYRDIQGYTF,TGTGCCAGCTACCGGGACATCCAAGGCTACACCTTC